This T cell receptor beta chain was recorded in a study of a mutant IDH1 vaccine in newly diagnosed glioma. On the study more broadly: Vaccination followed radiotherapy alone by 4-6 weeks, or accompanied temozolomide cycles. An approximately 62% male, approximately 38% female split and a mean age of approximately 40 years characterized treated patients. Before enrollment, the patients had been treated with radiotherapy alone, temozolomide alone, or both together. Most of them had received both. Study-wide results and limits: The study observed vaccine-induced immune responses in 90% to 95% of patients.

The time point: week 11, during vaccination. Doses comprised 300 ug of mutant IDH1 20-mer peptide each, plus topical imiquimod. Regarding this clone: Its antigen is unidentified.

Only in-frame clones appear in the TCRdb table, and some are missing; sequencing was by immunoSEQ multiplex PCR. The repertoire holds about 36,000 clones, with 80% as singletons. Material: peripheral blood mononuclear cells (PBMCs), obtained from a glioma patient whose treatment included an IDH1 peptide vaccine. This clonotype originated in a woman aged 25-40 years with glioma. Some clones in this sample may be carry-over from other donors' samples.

Here the CDR3 DNA reads TGTGCCAGCAGATCGGGACAGGGATTCAATCAGCCCCAGCATTTT. Translating gives CASRSGQGFNQPQHF. V gene TRBV28 combines with J gene TRBJ1-5, with 9 nucleotides matching TRBD1. CDR1 is MDHEN and CDR2 is SYDVKM in the germline V gene. After removal of 6 bases from V and 3 bases from J, the junction contained 6 bases not matched to a gene. This CDR3 is 15 amino acids long.